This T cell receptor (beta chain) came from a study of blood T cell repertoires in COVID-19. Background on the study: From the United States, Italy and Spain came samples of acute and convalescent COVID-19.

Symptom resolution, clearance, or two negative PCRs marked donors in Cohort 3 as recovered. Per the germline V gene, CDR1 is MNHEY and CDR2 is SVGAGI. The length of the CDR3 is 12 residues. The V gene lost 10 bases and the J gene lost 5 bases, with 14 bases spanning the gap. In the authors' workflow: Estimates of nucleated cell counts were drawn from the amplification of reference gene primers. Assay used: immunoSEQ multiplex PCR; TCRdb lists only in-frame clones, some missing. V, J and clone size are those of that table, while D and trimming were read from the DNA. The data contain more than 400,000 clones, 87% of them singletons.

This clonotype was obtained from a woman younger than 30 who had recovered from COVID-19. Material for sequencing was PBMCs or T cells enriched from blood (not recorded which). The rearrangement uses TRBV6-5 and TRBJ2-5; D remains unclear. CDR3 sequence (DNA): TGTGCCACCTTTACGTTGAGGGAGACCCAGTACTTC. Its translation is CATFTLRETQYF.